A single sample gave rise to the 18 T cell receptor beta chains below, sequenced in a study of PD-1 blockade in classical Hodgkin lymphoma (TCRdb year 2020). Per the publication, the time point label means: newly diagnosed, previously untreated cHL patient sample. Preparation of the library involved the immunoSEQ multiplex PCR assay. Entries here come from immuneACCESS through TCRdb and include only in-frame sequences with V and J called. Some clones fail to appear in such tables; in the studies checked, an unresolved V gene covers under half of the shortfall, and the cause of the remainder is unknown. The sample table shows about 25,000 clones, and approximately 95% are seen once. The ten largest clones represent less than 5% of the sample. Sequences were obtained from peripheral blood mononuclear cells (PBMCs). The receptors were sampled from a human donor with classical Hodgkin lymphoma.

The V and J genes are TRBV6-1 and TRBJ1-1; D gene unclear. Trimming cost V 1 base and J 3 bases, with 15 bases left between them. Germline CDR1 MNHNS, CDR2 SASEGT. This CDR3 is 16 amino acids long. CDR3 DNA sequence: TGTGCCAGCAGTGAAGAATCCGGAAACTTCCACACTGAAGCTTTCTTT. Translation: CASSEESGNFHTEAFF.

The gene calls are TRBV4-1 and TRBJ1-1, with D maybe TRBD1 (6 bases). This CDR3 has 17 amino acids. Germline assignment: CDR1 MGHRA and CDR2 YSYEKL. Trimming left V 0 bases short and J 1 base short, with 15 bases between. The CDR3 region is CASSQDIPGAGNTEAFF. The CDR3 DNA reads as TGCGCCAGCAGCCAAGATATACCGGGGGCCGGGAACACTGAAGCTTTCTTT.

The chain has TRBV4-3 and TRBJ1-2, with 11 bases that match TRBD1. CDR3 length: 14 residues. The germline V gene has CDR1 LGHNA and CDR2 YSLEER. After removal of 6 bases from V and 4 bases from J, the junction contained 4 bases not matched to a gene. The CDR3: CASRRTGGFYGYTF. The CDR3 nucleotides read TGCGCCAGCAGGAGGACAGGGGGCTTCTATGGCTACACCTTC.

The CDR3 spells CASSLTSNQPQHF. The DNA of the CDR3 is TGTGCCAGCAGCTTAACTAGCAATCAGCCCCAGCATTTT. This chain uses TRBV7-9 with TRBJ1-5, with no clear D. The CDR3 totals 13 residues. Germline values: CDR1 SEHNR, CDR2 FQNEAQ (reference sequence). Trimming cost V 2 bases and J 0 bases, with 2 bases left between them. The variable domain in full, with the rest retrieved from reference TRBV7-9 and TRBJ1-5, is DTGVSQNPRHKITKRGQNVTFRCDPISEHNRLYWYRQTLGQGPEFLTYFQNEAQLEKSRLLSDRFSAERPKGSFSTLEIQRTEQGDSAMYLCASSLTSNQPQHFGDGTRLSIL.

This clone came up once. The chain has TRBV30 and TRBJ1-2; D unclear. The V and J ends lost 3 bases and 2 bases respectively, with 4 bases between them. The germline V gene has CDR1 GTSNPN and CDR2 SVGIG (reference sequence). The CDR3 covers 11 residues. The CDR3 coding sequence is TGTGCCTGGAGACGCAACTATGGCTACACCTTC. Amino acid sequence: CAWRRNYGYTF.

The chain recombines TRBV15 with TRBJ2-1, with D hard to call. The CDR3 contains 15 residues. The germline V and J ends were trimmed by 0 bases and 8 bases, with 14 bases remaining between them. Germline assignment: CDR1 LNHNV and CDR2 YYDKDF (reference sequence). The CDR3 DNA sequence: TGTGCCACCAGCAGAGATAAACGCTTCTCGGATGAGCAGTTCTTC. This encodes CATSRDKRFSDEQFF. The variable domain in full, with the rest retrieved from reference TRBV15 and TRBJ2-1, is DAMVIQNPRYQVTQFGKPVTLSCSQTLNHNVMYWYQQKSSQAPKLLFHYYDKDFNNEADTPDNFQSRRPNTSFCFLDIRSPGLGDTAMYLCATSRDKRFSDEQFFGPGTRLTVL.

This chain links TRBV6-1 with TRBJ1-2; D gene unclear. V lost 1 base to trimming and J lost 4 bases, with 10 bases between them. This CDR3 is 14 amino acids long. Germline CDR1 and CDR2: MNHNS and SASEGT. The CDR3 loop is CASSEERQLYGYTF. The CDR3 region has the DNA TGTGCCAGCAGTGAAGAACGTCAGCTCTATGGCTACACCTTC.

This chain links TRBV2 with TRBJ2-3; D is possibly TRBD1 (5 bases). CDR3 length: 14 amino acids. Trimming removed 7 bases at V and 5 bases at J, with 16 bases between. Per the germline V gene, CDR1 is SNHLY and CDR2 is FYNNEI. CDR3 sequence reads: CASTDLMGLDTQYF. CDR3 nucleotide sequence: TGTGCCAGCACCGATTTAATGGGGCTAGATACGCAGTATTTT. Full variable domain (outside the CDR3, taken from reference TRBV2 and TRBJ2-3): EPEVTQTPSHQVTQMGQEVILRCVPISNHLYFYWYRQILGQKVEFLVSFYNNEISEKSEIFDDQFSVERPDGSNFTLKIRSTKLEDSAMYFCASTDLMGLDTQYFGPGTRLTVL.

This rearrangement joins TRBV18 to TRBJ1-1; possibly TRBD1 for D (6 bases). Trimming stripped 3 bases from V and 3 bases from J, with 20 bases between. Per the germline V gene, CDR1 is KGHSH and CDR2 is LQKENI. The CDR3 is made up of 17 amino acids. The DNA for the CDR3 is TGTGCCAGCTCACCTGGGATGTTGGGGGGGCAGGACACTGAAGCTTTCTTT. Protein: CASSPGMLGGQDTEAFF.

The chain combines TRBV6-5 with TRBJ2-7; D unresolved. V lost 2 bases, J lost 3 bases, and 5 bases lay in between. CDR3 length: 12 amino acids. Germline CDR1 MNHEY, CDR2 SVGAGI. CDR3 DNA sequence: TGTGCCAGCAGTTACCCAGACTACGAGCAGTACTTC. This codes for CASSYPDYEQYF.

V is TRBV29-1 and J is TRBJ2-2; D ambiguous. The V gene lost 4 bases and the J gene lost 0 bases, with 9 bases spanning the gap. The CDR3 consists of 14 residues. Germline V CDR1 and CDR2: SQVTM, ANQGSEA. CDR3 DNA: TGCAGCGTTGGGTTCCGCCCGAACACCGGGGAGCTGTTTTTT. Protein product: CSVGFRPNTGELFF.

This chain joins TRBV9 and TRBJ2-1; D not resolved. The germline gives CDR1 SGDLS, CDR2 YYNGEE. V lost 4 bases, J lost 2 bases, and 7 bases lay in between. The CDR3 extends over 13 amino acids. CDR3 sequence (DNA): TGTGCCAGCAGCTCCGTGGCCTACAATGAGCAGTTCTTC. This translates into CASSSVAYNEQFF.

This clone was seen a single time. CDR3 residues: CASSHPQGVYGYTF. CDR3 nucleotides: TGCGCCAGCAGCCACCCACAGGGGGTCTATGGCTACACCTTC. This rearrangement joins TRBV4-1 to TRBJ1-2; 8 nucleotides agree with TRBD1. In germline, CDR1 is MGHRA, CDR2 YSYEKL. Losses at the gene ends were 3 bases for V and 4 bases for J; bases not matched to a gene: 4. The CDR3 sequence is 14 residues long.

The CDR3 sequence: CASSYDPTSGAYNEQFF. CDR3 DNA sequence: TGTGCCAGCAGCTACGACCCGACTAGCGGGGCCTACAATGAGCAGTTCTTC. This sequence joins TRBV7-8 and TRBJ2-1; 11 bases agree with TRBD2. The J segment lost 2 bases and the V segment lost 4 bases, leaving 7 bases of the junction unmatched. Germline lookup yields CDR1 SGHVS and CDR2 FQNEAQ. The CDR3 totals 17 residues.

V and J are TRBV30 and TRBJ2-7, with unresolved D. Germline V gene sequence: CDR1 GTSNPN, CDR2 SVGIG (reference sequence). The V gene lost 1 base and the J gene lost 0 bases, with 10 bases spanning the gap. This CDR3 spans 14 amino acids. CDR3 sequence: CAWSGGFSSYEQYF. CDR3 bases: TGTGCCTGGAGTGGGGGTTTTAGCTCCTACGAGCAGTACTTC.

This sequence joins TRBV4-1 and TRBJ1-4, with D perhaps TRBD1 (6 bases). Trimming removed 4 bases at V and 7 bases at J, with 7 bases between. The germline gives CDR1 MGHRA, CDR2 YSYEKL. This CDR3 has 12 residues. CDR3 bases: TGCGCCAGCAGCCTCAGGGGTGAAAAACTGTTTTTT. It codes for CASSLRGEKLFF.

This chain links TRBV5-6 with TRBJ1-2; D gene uncertain. Germline assignment: CDR1 SGHDT and CDR2 YYEEEE. The CDR3 loop spans 12 amino acids. V gave up 3 bases and J gave up 8 bases, with 11 bases separating them. This CDR3 is CASSYDESGYTF. CDR3 nucleotides: TGTGCCAGCAGCTACGACGAGTCGGGCTACACCTTC.

This clone was counted once. The gene calls are TRBV6-1 and TRBJ1-2; no reliable D call. V lost 1 base, J lost 5 bases, and 11 bases lay in between. CDR1 MNHNS and CDR2 SASEGT come from the germline V gene. CDR3 length: 14 residues. In DNA, the CDR3 is TGTGCCAGCAGTGAAGGACCCCCCAAATATGGCTACACCTTC. Translation: CASSEGPPKYGYTF.